These 30 T cell receptor beta chains were sequenced from one sample in a study of CD8 T cells in ankylosing spondylitis. TCRdb re-called the 5' RACE reads with MiXCR, one entry per CDR3 protein. There are hundreds of thousands of distinct CDR3 sequences in the sample; roughly 25% occur only once, and 0.89% lies in the top ten. Study results and caveats: A TCR beta motif of 7 or 8 highly homologous variants appeared characteristic of ankylosing spondylitis blood.

No antigens are known for them. Sequencing was done on a sample of blood, either unsorted or a sorted T cell fraction (not recorded which). These receptors all stem from a male donor with ankylosing spondylitis.

The V call is TRBV5-1, the J call TRBJ2-3; 14 bases fit TRBD2. The V gene end was trimmed by 4 bases and the J gene end by 6 bases; junction bases not matched to a gene: 7. This CDR3 has 16 amino acids. CDR1 and CDR2 from the germline V gene are SGHRS and YFSETQ. The DNA for the CDR3 is TGCGCCAGCAGCCAGGGACTAGCGGGAGTTTCGGATACGCAGTATTTT. It yields the protein CASSQGLAGVSDTQYF.

This clonotype was seen more than once but under ten times. The chain has TRBV20-1 and TRBJ1-2; D might be TRBD1 (5 bases). The CDR3 contains 16 residues. Germline V gives CDR1 DFQATT, CDR2 SNEGSKA (reference sequence). V lost 3 bases, J lost 0 bases, and 17 bases lay in between. The CDR3 DNA is TGCAGTGCTAGGGGTGGGGACGGCCGAGCTAACTATGGCTACACCTTC. It is translated as CSARGGDGRANYGYTF.

In its sample, this clonotype was seen a few times. The J gene is TRBJ1-1, the V gene TRBV20-1; the D is unclear. V lost 0 bases, J lost 4 bases, and 9 bases lay in between. The CDR3 sequence is 13 residues long. From germline, CDR1 is DFQATT and CDR2 SNEGSKA (reference sequence). CDR3 sequence reads: CSARDQQATEAFF. The CDR3 DNA follows: TGCAGTGCTAGAGATCAGCAGGCCACTGAAGCTTTCTTT.

The chain has TRBV6-1 and TRBJ1-4, with TRBD1 identical over 10 bases. CDR3 size: 14 residues. Unmatched junction bases numbered 5, after V lost 7 bases and J lost 6 bases. Per germline, CDR1 MNHNS and CDR2 SASEGT. The CDR3 coding sequence is TGTGCCAGCACCGTGACAGGGGGCTATGAAAAACTGTTTTTT. This gives the protein CASTVTGGYEKLFF.

The chain combines TRBV6-1 with TRBJ1-2; weak D call: TRBD1 (5 bases). V lost 2 bases and J 3 bases, leaving 10 bases between the germline ends. CDR1 and CDR2 from the germline V gene are MNHNS and SASEGT. This CDR3 spans 14 amino acids. The CDR3 sequence: CASSELGTDYGYTF. CDR3 sequence (DNA): TGTGCCAGCAGTGAACTCGGGACGGACTATGGCTACACCTTC.

This clonotype was seen only a few times. The rearrangement joins TRBV14 to TRBJ2-7; 11 bases are a match to TRBD2. In germline, CDR1 is SGHDN, CDR2 FVKESK. The CDR3 covers 13 residues. Trimming removed 4 bases from V and 6 bases from J; junction bases left unmatched: 2. DNA of the CDR3: TGTGCCAGCAGCCTAGCGGGAGGGTTCGAGCAGTACTTC. Its translation: CASSLAGGFEQYF.

The chain uses TRBV5-1 and TRBJ2-1, with 9 bases matching TRBD2. Germline assignment: CDR1 SGHRS and CDR2 YFSETQ. The J segment lost 9 bases and the V segment lost 4 bases, leaving 14 bases of the junction unmatched. The CDR3 loop spans 16 amino acids. CDR3 in amino acids: CASSLYLAGVKAEQFF. As DNA, the CDR3 is TGCGCCAGCAGCCTTTACTTAGCGGGAGTGAAGGCTGAGCAGTTCTTC.

The gene calls are TRBV20-1 and TRBJ2-1; tentative D call: TRBD2 (6 bases). In germline, CDR1 is DFQATT, CDR2 SNEGSKA (reference sequence). The CDR3 is 14 residues long. Trimming took 3 bases from V and 3 from J, leaving 12 bases between them. Written as DNA, the CDR3 is TGCAGTGCTAGCACGGGAGTTGTCTACAATGAGCAGTTCTTC. Translated, it gives CSASTGVVYNEQFF.

This chain links TRBV20-1 with TRBJ2-1, with 9 bases aligning to TRBD2. V gave up 5 bases and J gave up 4 bases; unmatched junction bases: 6. Looked up from germline, CDR1 is DFQATT and CDR2 is SNEGSKA (reference sequence). The length of the CDR3 is 14 residues. CDR3 coding DNA: TGCAGTGCTGACTCTGGACTAGCGTACAATGAGCAGTTCTTC. Its protein product is CSADSGLAYNEQFF.

This clonotype was found a few times. The V and J genes are TRBV20-1 and TRBJ2-1; 7 bases are a match to TRBD1. Germline CDR1 reads DFQATT; CDR2 reads SNEGSKA (reference sequence). V lost 6 bases, J lost 0 bases, and 8 bases stayed unmatched. The CDR3 runs to 15 residues. Here the CDR3 DNA reads TGCAGTGCCATCACACAGGGGCGCTCCTACAATGAGCAGTTCTTC. This encodes CSAITQGRSYNEQFF.

The table lists this clonotype with a few counts. V is TRBV5-1 and J is TRBJ1-5; 8 bases line up with TRBD1. V was clipped by 4 bases and J by 5 bases; unmatched bases: 8. CDR3 size: 15 residues. Per the germline V gene, CDR1 is SGHRS and CDR2 is YFSETQ. In nucleotides, the CDR3 is TGCGCCAGCAGCCCTCAGGGGGCGGGGGATCAGCCCCAGCATTTT. Its translation is CASSPQGAGDQPQHF.

The chain combines TRBV29-1 with TRBJ1-1, with D hard to call. The germline CDR1 and CDR2 sequences are SQVTM and ANQGSEA. The CDR3 extends over 13 amino acids. V was shortened by 4 bases and J by 3 bases, with 12 bases between the two germline ends. CDR3 coding DNA: TGCAGCGTTGCGGGGATCCTCTACACTGAAGCTTTCTTT. Amino acids: CSVAGILYTEAFF.

This clonotype was recorded a few times. V is TRBV5-1 and J is TRBJ2-1; 7 bases match TRBD1. Trimming took 0 bases from V and 7 from J; bases not matched to a gene: 7. This CDR3 comprises 15 residues. Germline V CDR1 and CDR2: SGHRS, YFSETQ. The CDR3 nucleotides are TGCGCCAGCAGCTTGGTAGTATCGACAGGGAATGAGCAGTTCTTC. Protein product: CASSLVVSTGNEQFF.

The V and J genes are TRBV12-3 or TRBV12-4 and TRBJ2-2, with 9 bases matching TRBD1. The CDR3 runs to 14 residues. After removal of 6 bases from V and 6 bases from J, the junction contained 5 bases not matched to a gene. The DNA for the CDR3 is TGTGCCAGCAGAGTGACAGGGGGTGCCGGGGAGCTGTTTTTT. Amino acids: CASRVTGGAGELFF.

This clonotype was seen only a few times. The genes are TRBV12-3 or TRBV12-4 and TRBJ1-1, with unresolved D. Trimming removed 11 bases at V and 5 bases at J, with 15 bases between. The CDR3 runs to 12 residues. The CDR3: CAGKWDVTEAFF. The CDR3 DNA follows: TGTGCCGGCAAATGGGATGTAACTGAAGCTTTCTTT.

This chain connects TRBV7-2 to TRBJ2-5; D possibly uses TRBD1 or TRBD2 (6 bases each). Looked up from germline, CDR1 is SGHTA and CDR2 is FQGNSA. V lost 4 bases and J 10 bases, leaving 19 bases between the germline ends. The CDR3 is 14 amino acids. The CDR3 bases are TGTGCCAGCAGCTCCCGGGACTTCCAGGGGATCCAGTACTTC. Its protein product is CASSSRDFQGIQYF.

This clonotype has more than one count but fewer than ten. This rearrangement joins TRBV7-9 to TRBJ1-1, with TRBD1 matching 8 bases. The CDR3 spans 16 residues. Unmatched junction bases numbered 12, after V lost 5 bases and J lost 4 bases. Germline V gene lookup returns CDR1 SEHNR and CDR2 FQNEAQ (reference sequence). CDR3: CASSQRQGAGVTEAFF. The CDR3 DNA reads TGTGCCAGCAGCCAAAGGCAGGGGGCTGGGGTCACTGAAGCTTTCTTT.

J is TRBJ2-1 and V is TRBV4-1; D ambiguous. Trimming removed 1 base at V and 0 bases at J, with 13 bases between. The CDR3 loop spans 17 amino acids. The V gene's germline CDR1 is MGHRA and CDR2 YSYEKL. The CDR3 region has the DNA TGCGCCAGCAGCCAAGGGATAGCCGTAAGCTCCTACAATGAGCAGTTCTTC. Translation gives CASSQGIAVSSYNEQFF.

V gene TRBV24-1 combines with J gene TRBJ1-2, with TRBD1 as a possible D gene (5 bases). The CDR3 covers 17 residues. The V gene lost 3 bases and the J gene lost 5 bases, with 21 bases spanning the gap. Germline CDR1 and CDR2: KGHDR and SFDVKD. CDR3 bases: TGTGCCACCAGTGATCGAATTAATCCGGGACTAGGGTATGGCTACACCTTC. Protein: CATSDRINPGLGYGYTF.

The chain has TRBV3-1 and TRBJ2-7; 9 nucleotides agree with TRBD1. The CDR3 runs 15 residues. The germline V gene encodes CDR1 LGHDT and CDR2 YNNKEL (reference sequence). With V trimmed by 4 bases and J by 2 bases, 6 bases remained unmatched. CDR3 sequence reads: CASSLTGGPTYEQYF. In DNA, the CDR3 is TGTGCCAGCAGCCTTACAGGGGGCCCGACCTACGAGCAGTACTTC.

This clonotype was seen ten or more times. This rearrangement joins TRBV12-3 or TRBV12-4 to TRBJ2-2, with 7 bases that match TRBD1. The CDR3 is 15 residues long. V was clipped by 6 bases and J by 6 bases; unmatched bases: 10. CDR3 DNA sequence: TGTGCCAGCAGCCCTTCGACAGGGATCGCCGGGGAGCTGTTTTTT. The encoded protein is CASSPSTGIAGELFF.

This clonotype was picked up many times. This chain links TRBV20-1 with TRBJ2-1, with 8 bases matching TRBD2. Germline V gene sequence: CDR1 DFQATT, CDR2 SNEGSKA (reference sequence). This CDR3 has 17 amino acids. V lost 5 bases, J lost 3 bases, and 15 bases stayed unmatched. The CDR3 nucleotides read TGCAGTGCTTCCCGCCTCGACGGGACTAGTTTCTACAATGAGCAGTTCTTC. This gives the protein CSASRLDGTSFYNEQFF.

The V gene is TRBV24-1, the J gene TRBJ2-1; no clear D gene. CDR1 is KGHDR, CDR2 SFDVKD, per germline. Trimming took off 4 bases at V and 4 bases at J, with 7 bases between the two ends. The CDR3 spans 13 residues. Here the CDR3 DNA reads TGTGCCACCAGTGAAGGGTCTTACAATGAGCAGTTCTTC. This encodes CATSEGSYNEQFF.

This clonotype has a handful of counts. The chain links TRBV12-3 or TRBV12-4 to TRBJ2-2, with 12 positions matching TRBD1. After removal of 6 bases from V and 5 bases from J, the junction contained 4 bases not matched to a gene. The CDR3 is made up of 15 amino acids. The CDR3 reads CASSRDRGRTGELFF. CDR3 sequence (DNA): TGTGCCAGCAGCCGGGACAGGGGGCGGACCGGGGAGCTGTTTTTT.

V and J are TRBV5-1 and TRBJ2-1, with D possibly being TRBD2 (5 bases). The CDR3 is 15 residues long. Trimming took off 3 bases at V and 7 bases at J, with 17 bases between the two ends. CDR1 is SGHRS, CDR2 YFSETQ, per germline. CDR3 loop: CASSSRVGVRNEQFF. Written as DNA, the CDR3 is TGCGCCAGCAGCTCGAGGGTCGGAGTGAGGAATGAGCAGTTCTTC.

The chain joins TRBV14 to TRBJ1-6, with unresolved D. The V end lost 3 bases, the J end lost 10 bases, and 7 bases lay between the germline ends. The CDR3 sequence is 12 residues long. CDR1 is SGHDN, CDR2 FVKESK, per germline. The CDR3 DNA sequence: TGTGCCAGCAGCCACGGGAAGTCACCCCTCCACTTT. Translating gives CASSHGKSPLHF.

J is TRBJ1-2 and V is TRBV12-3 or TRBV12-4; no reliable D call. The V end lost 3 bases, the J end lost 5 bases, and 10 bases lay between the germline ends. This CDR3 is built from 13 residues. The CDR3 loop is CASSFTGWYGYTF. Here the CDR3 DNA reads TGTGCCAGCAGTTTTACGGGGTGGTATGGCTACACCTTC.

This clonotype was detected many times. The CDR3, as DNA: TGTGCCAGCTCGCCGACTAGCGGGGGAGAGACCCAGTACTTC. Encoded protein: CASSPTSGGETQYF. V is TRBV18 and J is TRBJ2-5, with 12 bases matching TRBD2. The CDR3 is 14 residues long. Germline CDR1 and CDR2: KGHSH and LQKENI. With V trimmed by 6 bases and J by 4 bases, 3 bases remained unmatched. The full variable domain, rest sourced from reference TRBV18 and TRBJ2-5, is NAGVMQNPRHLVRRRGQEARLRCSPMKGHSHVYWYRQLPEEGLKFMVYLQKENIIDESGMPKERFSAEFPKEGPSILRIQQVVRGDSAAYFCASSPTSGGETQYFGPGTRLLVL.

CDR3 coding DNA: TGCAGTGCCACCGCAGGCTCTGGAAACACCATATATTTT. The encoded protein is CSATAGSGNTIYF. The gene calls are TRBV20-1 and TRBJ1-3, with D uncertain. Trimming shortened V by 6 bases and J by 0 bases, and 9 bases separated the two germline ends. Germline CDR1 is DFQATT and CDR2 is SNEGSKA (reference sequence). The CDR3 has 13 amino acids.

This chain links TRBV20-1 with TRBJ2-1, with 11 bases identical to TRBD2. CDR1 and CDR2 (germline): DFQATT, SNEGSKA (reference sequence). The CDR3 sequence is 14 residues long. Trimming took 6 bases from V and 5 from J; bases not matched to a gene: 6. CDR3 protein: CSAPTSGNNNEQFF. CDR3 DNA sequence: TGCAGTGCACCGACTAGCGGGAACAACAATGAGCAGTTCTTC.